This T cell receptor (beta chain) was documented in a study of identical twins. Broader study findings: In monozygotic twins, models underestimated the sharing of out-of-frame TCR alpha.

This CDR3 comprises 15 residues. CDR1 and CDR2 from the germline V gene are SGHDN and FVKESK. Trimming removed 4 bases from V and 14 bases from J; junction bases left unmatched: 13. The sample holds a few counts of this clonotype. Its matching antigen is unknown. TCRdb ran MiXCR on the 5' RACE reads and lists one entry per CDR3 protein. The data contain roughly 700,000 distinct CDR3 sequences, over 8.5% of them seen just once; the ten biggest clones take up around 0.98%. This sample also appeared in a second study, on yellow fever vaccine responses in identical twins.

This clonotype was obtained from a woman aged 18-30 years in good health. Sequenced: PBMCs. V and J are TRBV14 and TRBJ1-6; 8 nucleotides match TRBD1. The chain's CDR3 is CASSPDRGPFQTLHF. CDR3 bases: TGTGCCAGCAGCCCCGACAGGGGACCATTTCAAACCCTCCACTTT.